Shown below are 26 T cell receptor beta chains from a single sample sequenced in a study of shared clonotypes between healthy human individuals. The method was immunoSEQ multiplex PCR; TCRdb's version includes in-frame clones alone and lacks a portion of them. Of 2.5 million or so clones listed, approximately 90% are singletons. The source material was naive CD4+ T cells sorted from blood. Subset: CD45RA+ positively selected. The receptors shown here come from a man younger than 35 in good health.

Concerning this clone: Other DNA sequences in this sample translate to the same CDR3. The chain uses TRBV19 and TRBJ2-3, with 11 bases fitting TRBD1. Germline V CDR1 and CDR2: LNHDA, SQIVND (reference sequence). The CDR3 contains 14 residues. Trimming at V came to 8 bases and at J to 3 bases, leaving 4 bases not matched to a gene. The CDR3 DNA reads TGTGCCAGTTCCGGACAGGGGGCAACAGATACGCAGTATTTT. It yields the protein CASSGQGATDTQYF.

The chain joins TRBV7-2 to TRBJ2-7; possibly TRBD2 for D (6 bases). This CDR3 comprises 15 residues. Trimming removed 2 bases at V and 1 base at J, with 12 bases between. Germline lookup yields CDR1 SGHTA and CDR2 FQGNSA. The CDR3 region has the DNA TGTGCCAGCAGCTTATTGGGAGGCTTGTCCTACGAGCAGTACTTC. It encodes CASSLLGGLSYEQYF.

In its sample, this clone was seen once. The rearrangement links TRBV4-1 to TRBJ2-7; 7 bases are a match to TRBD1. V shed 2 bases, J shed 0 bases, and the junction held 16 bases outside the gene matches. From germline, CDR1 is MGHRA and CDR2 YSYEKL. The CDR3 has 19 residues. Written as DNA, the CDR3 is TGCGCCAGCAGCCAATACCCTCCTTCTGGACAGGTCAACTCCTACGAGCAGTACTTC. Translating it yields CASSQYPPSGQVNSYEQYF.

The V and J genes are TRBV6-6 and TRBJ2-1, with 7 positions matching TRBD2. The CDR3 is 15 amino acids. V trimming: 5 bases; J trimming: 8 bases; junction bases outside the gene matches: 12. Per the germline V gene, CDR1 is MNHNY and CDR2 is SVGAGI (reference sequence). The CDR3 is CASSRDYPAVDEQFF. For the CDR3, the DNA is TGTGCCAGCAGTCGGGACTACCCCGCTGTCGATGAGCAGTTCTTC.

This chain joins TRBV30 and TRBJ1-2; D is ambiguous. Deletions cut 3 bases from V and 2 bases from J, with 16 bases between. Germline V gives CDR1 GTSNPN, CDR2 SVGIG (reference sequence). The CDR3 consists of 15 residues. The DNA of the CDR3 is TGTGCCTGGAGAGCTGCGGGAGTAGGCAACTATGGCTACACCTTC. This sequence encodes CAWRAAGVGNYGYTF.

The chain carries TRBV6-6 and TRBJ2-4; perhaps TRBD2 as D (6 bases). V was clipped by 6 bases and J by 6 bases, with 15 bases between them. The CDR3 is made up of 14 amino acids. CDR1 and CDR2 from the germline V gene are MNHNY and SVGAGI (reference sequence). CDR3 sequence reads: CASRLPGVGNIQYF. CDR3 DNA: TGTGCCAGCAGGCTGCCGGGGGTCGGAAACATTCAGTACTTC.

This sequence joins TRBV30 and TRBJ1-6; 7 bases fit TRBD1. V lost 8 bases to trimming and J lost 9 bases; unmatched junction nucleotides: 7. In germline, CDR1 is GTSNPN, CDR2 SVGIG (reference sequence). The CDR3 length is 12 residues. The CDR3: CAQDRRGSPLHF. DNA for the CDR3: TGTGCCCAGGACAGGCGCGGTTCACCCCTCCACTTT.

A note on this clone: In the same sample, other DNA sequences code for this CDR3. The gene calls are TRBV13 and TRBJ1-3; 8 bases line up with TRBD1. The V segment lost 2 bases and the J segment 2 bases; nucleotides outside the gene matches: 2. The germline V gene has CDR1 PRHDT and CDR2 FYEKMQ (reference sequence). The CDR3 spans 15 residues. CDR3 protein: CASSLQGATGNTIYF. The CDR3 coding sequence is TGTGCCAGCAGCTTACAGGGGGCAACTGGAAACACCATATATTTT.

This clone showed up just once. The V gene is TRBV5-1, the J gene TRBJ2-5, with D unclear. This CDR3 is 12 amino acids long. Trimming removed 6 bases from V and 5 bases from J, with 11 bases in between. In germline, CDR1 is SGHRS, CDR2 YFSETQ. The CDR3 spells CASTSQSETQYF. In nucleotides, the CDR3 is TGCGCCAGCACCTCGCAGTCGGAGACCCAGTACTTC.

V usage is TRBV5-4 and J usage is TRBJ1-6; the D gene is possibly TRBD1 (5 bases). Germline values: CDR1 SGHNT, CDR2 YYREEE (reference sequence). The CDR3 consists of 14 residues. V shed 0 bases and J shed 10 bases, with 11 bases lying between them. The CDR3 nucleotides are TGTGCCAGCAGCTTGGGGCAGGGAGGCTCACCCCTCCACTTT. Translation: CASSLGQGGSPLHF.

The chain has TRBV12-5 and TRBJ1-2, with a weak D call TRBD1 (5 bases). V lost 5 bases and J 9 bases, leaving 16 bases between the germline ends. CDR1 and CDR2 from the germline V gene are LGHNT and FRNRAP. This CDR3 has 13 residues. The CDR3 DNA is TGTGCTAGTGGTATCGGGGGGGAGATGCGCTACACCTTC. Translating it yields CASGIGGEMRYTF.

The chain couples TRBV18 to TRBJ2-3; D gene unclear. This CDR3 is built from 16 residues. Germline V CDR1 and CDR2: KGHSH, LQKENI. V was trimmed by 6 bases and J by 4 bases, leaving 20 bases between them. CDR3 sequence (DNA): TGTGCCAGCTCCCCCGGAACAGATTTGATGGCAGATACGCAGTATTTT. This translates into CASSPGTDLMADTQYF. The full variable domain, completed using reference TRBV18 and TRBJ2-3, is NAGVMQNPRHLVRRRGQEARLRCSPMKGHSHVYWYRQLPEEGLKFMVYLQKENIIDESGMPKERFSAEFPKEGPSILRIQQVVRGDSAAYFCASSPGTDLMADTQYFGPGTRLTVL.

The J gene is TRBJ2-2, the V gene TRBV6-6; 8 nucleotides align to TRBD1. The V and J ends lost 6 bases and 5 bases, in that order; junction bases with no gene match: 11. The CDR3 covers 16 residues. From germline, CDR1 is MNHNY and CDR2 SVGAGI (reference sequence). In nucleotides, the CDR3 is TGTGCCAGCAGCCCTTTGGACAGGGCGGGTACCGGGGAGCTGTTTTTT. As protein: CASSPLDRAGTGELFF.

This chain connects TRBV5-1 to TRBJ2-1, with 7 bases aligning to TRBD1. The germline CDR1 and CDR2 sequences are SGHRS and YFSETQ. V trimming: 4 bases; J trimming: 10 bases; junction bases outside the gene matches: 8. CDR3 size: 13 residues. The CDR3 nucleotides are TGCGCCAGCAGCCCAAGGACAGGCCAAGAGCAGTTCTTC. Its protein product is CASSPRTGQEQFF.

This chain's CDR3 is CASRYYWNKDYEQYF. The CDR3, as DNA: TGTGCCAGCAGGTACTACTGGAACAAAGACTACGAGCAGTACTTC. The rearrangement joins TRBV7-2 to TRBJ2-7, with D uncertain. The V gene lost 6 bases and the J gene lost 3 bases, with 18 bases spanning the gap. Germline CDR1 is SGHTA and CDR2 is FQGNSA. The CDR3 covers 15 residues. The variable domain in full, with the rest retrieved from reference TRBV7-2 and TRBJ2-7, is GAGVSQSPSNKVTEKGKDVELRCDPISGHTALYWYRQSLGQGLEFLIYFQGNSAPDKSGLPSDRFSAERTGGSVSTLTIQRTQQEDSAVYLCASRYYWNKDYEQYFGPGTRLTVT.

The chain carries TRBV7-2 and TRBJ2-6; the D call may be TRBD1 or TRBD2 (6 bases each). The V end lost 3 bases, the J end lost 0 bases, and 12 bases lay between the germline ends. The CDR3 covers 17 residues. From germline, CDR1 is SGHTA and CDR2 FQGNSA. In DNA, the CDR3 is TGTGCCAGCAGCTTGGTCGGGGGCGCCTCTGGGGCCAACGTCCTGACTTTC. This sequence encodes CASSLVGGASGANVLTF.

V is TRBV30 and J is TRBJ2-7, with D possibly being TRBD1 or TRBD2 (6 bases each). Germline V gives CDR1 GTSNPN, CDR2 SVGIG (reference sequence). The ends were cut back, 5 bases at V and 2 bases at J, with 10 bases in the middle. The CDR3 spans 12 residues. CDR3 protein: CAWGGRPYEQYF. CDR3 DNA sequence: TGTGCCTGGGGGGGGCGACCCTACGAGCAGTACTTC.

The gene calls are TRBV10-3 and TRBJ1-2; TRBD1 aligns across 8 bases. V was pared by 3 bases and J by 2 bases, with 8 bases of the junction left unmatched. The CDR3 runs to 16 residues. CDR1 and CDR2 (germline): ENHRY, SYGVKD. CDR3 DNA: TGTGCCATCAGTGAATTCGCAGGGGGCTACAACTATGGCTACACCTTC. It translates to CAISEFAGGYNYGYTF.

This chain connects TRBV7-9 to TRBJ2-1; the D gene is possibly TRBD2 (7 bases). The CDR3 consists of 13 residues. Trimming removed 5 bases at V and 5 bases at J, with 10 bases between. Germline assignment: CDR1 SEHNR and CDR2 FQNEAQ (reference sequence). In DNA form, the CDR3 reads TGTGCCAGCAGCCGCGGGGGCCACAATGAGCAGTTCTTC. Protein sequence: CASSRGGHNEQFF.

This rearrangement joins TRBV5-1 to TRBJ2-3; TRBD1 or TRBD2 may be the D gene (5 bases each). Germline V gene sequence: CDR1 SGHRS, CDR2 YFSETQ. V lost 3 bases and J lost 2, with 16 bases in between. CDR3 size: 16 residues. In nucleotides, the CDR3 is TGCGCCAGCAGCTCGCGGCCGGGACCCTCCACAGATACGCAGTATTTT. Amino acid sequence: CASSSRPGPSTDTQYF.

This sequence joins TRBV2 and TRBJ1-1, with a possible D match to TRBD1 (5 bases). CDR1 and CDR2 from the germline V gene are SNHLY and FYNNEI. This CDR3 contains 14 residues. The germline V and J ends were trimmed by 2 bases and 6 bases, with 13 bases remaining between them. The CDR3 loop is CASSESSQGSEAFF. For the CDR3, the DNA is TGTGCCAGCAGTGAATCCAGCCAGGGCTCTGAAGCTTTCTTT.

The CDR3 region has the DNA TGTGCCAGCAGACCCCCAGGGGGCGAGCAGTACTTC. It yields the protein CASRPPGGEQYF. The gene calls are TRBV5-4 and TRBJ2-7, with 7 bases that match TRBD1. Germline CDR1 is SGHNT and CDR2 is YYREEE (reference sequence). V shed 5 bases and J 6 bases; nucleotides not matched to a gene: 5. CDR3 length: 12 amino acids. Filled out from reference TRBV5-4 and TRBJ2-7, the complete variable domain reads ETGVTQSPTHLIKTRGQQVTLRCSSQSGHNTVSWYQQALGQGPQFIFQYYREEENGRGNFPPRFSGLQFPNYSSELNVNALELDDSALYLCASRPPGGEQYFGPGTRLTVT.

The CDR3 bases are TGCGCCAGCAGCCAGCCGGGACAGCGTACCTACGAGCAGTACTTC. Its protein product is CASSQPGQRTYEQYF. This chain connects TRBV5-1 to TRBJ2-7; 7 bases are shared with TRBD1. The CDR3 loop spans 15 amino acids. Germline-derived CDR1 and CDR2 are SGHRS and YFSETQ. V trimming: 4 bases; J trimming: 2 bases; junction bases outside the gene matches: 9. Full variable domain (outside the CDR3, taken from reference TRBV5-1 and TRBJ2-7): KAGVTQTPRYLIKTRGQQVTLSCSPISGHRSVSWYQQTPGQGLQFLFEYFSETQRNKGNFPGRFSGRQFSNSRSEMNVSTLELGDSALYLCASSQPGQRTYEQYFGPGTRLTVT.

This chain joins TRBV7-2 and TRBJ1-1, with D possibly matching TRBD1 (6 bases). The CDR3 contains 13 residues. V lost 1 base to trimming and J lost 10 bases, with 13 bases between them. Germline lookup yields CDR1 SGHTA and CDR2 FQGNSA. The CDR3 reads CASSLGQGSGAFF. CDR3 sequence (DNA): TGTGCCAGCAGCTTAGGGCAGGGGTCGGGAGCTTTCTTT.

This chain uses TRBV9 with TRBJ1-2; no definite D call. Deletions cut 0 bases from V and 0 bases from J, with 12 bases between. This CDR3 has 16 residues. Per the germline V gene, CDR1 is SGDLS and CDR2 is YYNGEE. The CDR3 DNA follows: TGTGCCAGCAGCGTAGCTCAGGCACCAACTAACTATGGCTACACCTTC. This translates into CASSVAQAPTNYGYTF.

This clone was counted once. V usage is TRBV10-3 and J usage is TRBJ2-5, with unresolved D. CDR3 size: 16 residues. The V gene's germline CDR1 is ENHRY and CDR2 SYGVKD. V gave up 0 bases and J gave up 5 bases, with 16 bases separating them. CDR3 in DNA: TGTGCCATCAGTGAGTCGTTGACTGCCCCCCTTGAGACCCAGTACTTC. This gives the protein CAISESLTAPLETQYF.